This T cell receptor (beta chain) was retrieved from a study of regulatory T cells in long-lasting Graves disease. This clonotype was found a few times. Its antigen is currently unknown. Combining iRepertoire HTBI primers with Arm-PCR of CDR3 regions, the authors built TCR beta libraries. TCRdb reprocessed the multiplex PCR reads with MiXCR, giving one entry per CDR3 protein. The sample consists of 400,000 to 550,000 distinct CDR3 sequences, under 15% of them appearing once. The time point was: newly diagnosed GD, antithyroid drugs for less than 3 months. The TCR library used RNA extracted from PBMCs. The CDR3 loop spans 14 amino acids. Germline CDR1 SQVTM, CDR2 ANQGSEA. Trimming at V came to 5 bases and at J to 11 bases, leaving 9 bases not matched to a gene. Study results and limitations: Whereas new patients shared 966 public clonotypes, persistent patients shared more, at approximately 2,700.

The same sample was also studied in work on T cells in Graves' hyperthyroidism and ophthalmopathy.

Material: peripheral blood mononuclear cells (PBMCs), obtained at new diagnosis, from a patient treated with antithyroid drugs. The sequence derives from a woman aged 25 to 39 with Graves disease. The chain uses TRBV29-1 and TRBJ1-4; 12 bases match TRBD1. This CDR3 is CSVLTGTGGGKLFF. The CDR3 bases are TGCAGCGTTTTAACTGGGACAGGGGGCGGGAAACTGTTTTTT.